The subject of this entry is one T cell receptor (beta chain). This specimen belongs to a study of T cells in localized non-small cell lung cancer. Germline-derived CDR1 and CDR2 are SGHDT and YYEEEE. J was trimmed by 5 bases and V by 3 bases; bases with no gene match: 8. The length of the CDR3 is 15 residues. Profiling relied on immunoSEQ multiplex PCR, and the TCRdb table lists in-frame clones only, not all of them. The data hold tens of thousands of clones, with approximately 85% observed a single time. The sequence was collected from a male donor older than 55 with stage II lung adenocarcinoma. Sequences were derived from peripheral blood mononuclear cells, sampled before any cancer treatment. The gene calls are TRBV5-6 and TRBJ2-5; 9 bases are a match to TRBD2. CDR3 coding DNA: TGTGCCAGCAGCTCTCAAGCGGGAGGTGGGGAGACCCAGTACTTC. Translating it yields CASSSQAGGGETQYF. The variable domain in full, completed from reference TRBV5-6 and TRBJ2-5, reads DAGVTQSPTHLIKTRGQQVTLRCSPKSGHDTVSWYQQALGQGPQFIFQYYEEEERQRGNFPDRFSGHQFPNYSSELNVNALLLGDSALYLCASSSQAGGGETQYFGPGTRLLVL.